The 14 T cell receptor beta chains in this list originate from one sample, sequenced in a study of human T cells and chemical hapten exposure (dated by TCRdb to 2020 to 2023). Library preparation employed RACE. Sequenced using a NextSeq 500. TCRdb applied fastp at Q25 and MiXCR to the public reads, then kept only in-frame beta chains. Under each unique CDR3 protein, matching rows form one entry showing the most common genes and DNA. Counted in this sample were some 120,000 distinct CDR3 sequences; about an eighth of them appeared once. The top ten clones comprise more than 1.3% of the sample. The sample's time point label, in plain terms: patch test 1, 2 weeks after DPC sensitization. The treatment or condition label corresponds to: therapeutic diphenylcyclopropenone sensitization with weekly scalp DPC. The sequencing used whole blood, collected in connection with sensitization to the hapten diphenylcyclopropenone (DPC). The receptors shown here come from a woman in her 50s with alopecia areata. Some clones in this sample may be carry-over from other donors' samples.

This clonotype was detected ten times or more. V usage is TRBV5-1 and J usage is TRBJ2-7; D is undetermined. Deletions cut 4 bases from V and 4 bases from J, with 15 bases between. The CDR3 loop spans 14 amino acids. CDR1 SGHRS and CDR2 YFSETQ come from the germline V gene. CDR3 region: CASSPVRLMYEQYF. The CDR3 nucleotides read TGCGCCAGCAGCCCGGTGAGGTTGATGTACGAGCAGTACTTC.

In this sample, this clonotype turned up a few times. J is TRBJ1-1 and V is TRBV5-5; D possibly corresponds to TRBD1 (6 bases). The germline V and J ends were trimmed by 0 bases and 5 bases, with 14 bases remaining between them. The V gene's germline CDR1 is SGHKS and CDR2 YYEKEE (reference sequence). CDR3 length: 15 amino acids. The CDR3 protein is CASSLDKGVYTEAFF. The CDR3 region has the DNA TGTGCCAGCAGCTTGGATAAGGGGGTATATACTGAAGCTTTCTTT.

The chain uses TRBV29-1 and TRBJ2-3; D remains unclear. This CDR3 has 12 amino acids. From germline, CDR1 is SQVTM and CDR2 ANQGSEA. V was shortened by 6 bases and J by 6 bases, with 13 bases between the two germline ends. The CDR3 protein is CSVRTTSDTQYF. DNA of the CDR3: TGCAGCGTGCGAACTACCTCGGATACGCAGTATTTT.

This clonotype was detected only a few times. V gene TRBV28 combines with J gene TRBJ2-7; 7 bases map to TRBD1. With 7 bases clipped from V and 3 bases from J, the junction kept 9 bases outside the gene matches. This CDR3 comprises 14 residues. Germline V gives CDR1 MDHEN, CDR2 SYDVKM. The CDR3 sequence: CASTLYGTDYEQYF. CDR3 DNA sequence: TGTGCCAGCACACTTTACGGGACAGACTACGAGCAGTACTTC.

Many counts were recorded for this clonotype. The chain couples TRBV5-4 to TRBJ1-2; 7 positions agree with TRBD1. V gave up 3 bases and J gave up 3 bases; unmatched junction bases: 5. This CDR3 is built from 14 residues. The germline V gene has CDR1 SGHNT and CDR2 YYREEE (reference sequence). The CDR3 region has the DNA TGTGCCAGCAGCTCCCCCACAGGGGACTATGGCTACACCTTC. Protein product: CASSSPTGDYGYTF.

This clonotype was counted a few times. The CDR3 bases are TGTGCCAGCTCACCAAGCCGACAGGGGAATTCACCCCTCCACTTT. Protein sequence: CASSPSRQGNSPLHF. This chain uses TRBV18 with TRBJ1-6; 8 bases agree with TRBD1. The CDR3 has 15 residues. Germline-derived CDR1 and CDR2 are KGHSH and LQKENI. The V gene end was trimmed by 2 bases and the J gene end by 7 bases; junction bases not matched to a gene: 4.

This sequence joins TRBV18 and TRBJ2-1; 10 nucleotides align to TRBD2. The CDR3 covers 15 residues. Germline trimming cut 3 bases from V and 2 bases from J; bases unmatched to any gene: 1. CDR1 is KGHSH and CDR2 is LQKENI in the germline V gene. DNA of the CDR3: TGTGCCAGCTCACCCACTAGCGGGGCCTACAATGAGCAGTTCTTC. Translated, it gives CASSPTSGAYNEQFF.

This clonotype was counted ten times or more. J is TRBJ2-5 and V is TRBV6-2 or TRBV6-3; TRBD2 matches 15 bases. The CDR3 consists of 17 residues. Trimming took 4 bases from V and 4 from J; bases not matched to a gene: 7. Germline lookup yields CDR1 MNHEY and CDR2 SVGEGT. As DNA, the CDR3 is TGTGCCAGCAGTTTTGGACTAGCGGGAGGGCCGGGAGAGACCCAGTACTTC. Translating gives CASSFGLAGGPGETQYF.

V gene TRBV7-9 combines with J gene TRBJ1-2; D remains ambiguous. Trimming took 5 bases from V and 8 from J, leaving 18 bases between them. Germline lookup yields CDR1 SEHNR and CDR2 FQNEAQ (reference sequence). This CDR3 comprises 14 residues. Here the CDR3 reads CASSQNSGAYGYTF. CDR3 bases: TGTGCCAGCAGCCAAAACAGTGGTGCCTACGGCTACACCTTC.

The chain is built from TRBV5-1 and TRBJ2-3; 8 bases align to TRBD1. The CDR3 loop spans 15 amino acids. The germline CDR1 and CDR2 sequences are SGHRS and YFSETQ. J lost 4 bases, V lost 3 bases, and 7 bases had no gene match. The CDR3 DNA follows: TGCGCCAGCAGCTCCGGACAGGGTATTGCAGATACGCAGTATTTT. Protein sequence: CASSSGQGIADTQYF.

This clonotype was seen at least ten times. The genes are TRBV20-1 and TRBJ2-7; 11 bases line up with TRBD2. Germline loops: CDR1 DFQATT, CDR2 SNEGSKA (reference sequence). The V and J ends lost 1 base and 2 bases, in that order; junction bases with no gene match: 4. The CDR3 runs to 15 residues. Here the CDR3 reads CSARGGTSGTYEQYF. The CDR3 nucleotides read TGCAGTGCTAGAGGTGGGACTAGCGGAACCTACGAGCAGTACTTC.

In this sample, this clonotype turned up a few times. This chain connects TRBV28 to TRBJ1-2; maybe TRBD1 (5 bases). The germline gives CDR1 MDHEN, CDR2 SYDVKM. V was pared by 7 bases and J by 2 bases, with 8 bases between. The CDR3 consists of 12 residues. DNA for the CDR3: TGTGCCAGCACCCCAGGGAACTATGGCTACACCTTC. Its translation: CASTPGNYGYTF.

Only a few counts were recorded for this clonotype. The chain carries TRBV29-1 and TRBJ2-1; 9 nucleotides agree with TRBD2. V lost 0 bases, J lost 5 bases, and 5 bases stayed unmatched. Looked up from germline, CDR1 is SQVTM and CDR2 is ANQGSEA. The CDR3 sequence is 15 residues long. The CDR3 loop is CSVEEWTSVNNEQFF. CDR3 DNA: TGCAGCGTTGAAGAATGGACTAGCGTCAACAATGAGCAGTTCTTC.

The gene calls are TRBV7-2 and TRBJ2-1, with TRBD2 identical over 10 bases. The germline CDR1 and CDR2 sequences are SGHTA and FQGNSA. V dropped 3 bases and J dropped 8; count of bases not matched to a gene: 7. This CDR3 is 15 amino acids long. The CDR3 nucleotides are TGTGCCAGCAGCTTTAGAGCGGGAGGGCCGTATGAGCAGTTCTTC. It codes for CASSFRAGGPYEQFF.